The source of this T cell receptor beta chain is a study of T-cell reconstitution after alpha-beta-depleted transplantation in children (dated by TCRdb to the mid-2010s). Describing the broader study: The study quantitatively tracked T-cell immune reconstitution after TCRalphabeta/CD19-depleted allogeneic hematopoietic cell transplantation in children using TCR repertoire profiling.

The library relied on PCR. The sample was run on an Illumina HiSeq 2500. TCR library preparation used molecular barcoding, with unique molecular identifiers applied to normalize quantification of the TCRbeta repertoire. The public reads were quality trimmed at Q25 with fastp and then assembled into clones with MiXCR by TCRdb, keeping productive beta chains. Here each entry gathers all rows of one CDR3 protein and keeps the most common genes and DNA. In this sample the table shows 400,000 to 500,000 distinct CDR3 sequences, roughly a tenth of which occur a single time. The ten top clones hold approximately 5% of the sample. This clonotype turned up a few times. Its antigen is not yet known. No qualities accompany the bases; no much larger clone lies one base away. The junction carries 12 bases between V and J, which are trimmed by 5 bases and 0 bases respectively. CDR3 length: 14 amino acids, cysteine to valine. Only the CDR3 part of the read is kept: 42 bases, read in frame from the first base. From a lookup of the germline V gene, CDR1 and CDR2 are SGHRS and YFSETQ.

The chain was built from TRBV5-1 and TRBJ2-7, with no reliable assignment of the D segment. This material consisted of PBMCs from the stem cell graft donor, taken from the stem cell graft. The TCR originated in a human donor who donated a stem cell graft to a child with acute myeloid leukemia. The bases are TGCGCCAGCAGAAGTGAGTTAAGCTCCTACGAGCAGTACGTC. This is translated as CASRSELSSYEQYV.